This T cell receptor beta chain is drawn from a study of technical replicates of blood from a few donors. CDR3 length equals 14 residues. V was trimmed by 6 bases and J by 4 bases, leaving 16 bases between them. Germline V CDR1 and CDR2: MNHNS, SASEGT. Assay: immunoSEQ multiplex PCR; the TCRdb copy retains only in-frame clones and omits some. Here the sample spans 73,000 or so clones, 91% being singletons. Material: T cells isolated from PBMCs. The receptor comes from a human donor in good health. V and J are TRBV6-1 and TRBJ2-7; perhaps TRBD2 as D (5 bases). Written as DNA, the CDR3 is TGTGCCAGCAGGGTCCGAGCGGCCCGATACGAGCAGTACTTC. Residues: CASRVRAARYEQYF.